The rows below give T cell receptor beta chains drawn from one sample of a study of radiation and T cells in renal cell carcinoma. Clones were read by immunoSEQ multiplex PCR, and TCRdb kept only the in-frame ones, dropping some. This sample has about 9,000 clones, with more than 60% found just once. Sequenced here: tumor tissue, sampled from a patient whose treatment included radiotherapy and nephrectomy. All receptors derive from a woman aged 45-59 years with renal cell carcinoma. The CDR3 runs from the conserved cysteine through the conserved F or W. A D gene is named only where the DNA matches it firmly. A row's size may be missing; if present it is once, few, many or a size class.

CDR3nt	CDR3aa	d_gene	j_gene	abundance	v_gene
TGTGCCAGCTCGCCGCCACAGGGCGTGCAAGAGACCCAGTACTTC	CASSPPQGVQETQYF	-	TRBJ2-5	-	TRBV18
TGTGCCAGCACCACAGGGGGAAAGTACGAGCAGTACTTC	CASTTGGKYEQYF	TRBD1	TRBJ2-7	-	TRBV6-5
TGTGCCAGCAGCCAAGATTTGGGGAGTGGCTACACCTTC	CASSQDLGSGYTF	-	TRBJ1-2	-	TRBV14
TGTGCCAGCAGCTTAGACTCTACAGGCGGCCCCTATGGCTACACCTTC	CASSLDSTGGPYGYTF	-	TRBJ1-2	few	TRBV7-8
TGTGCCAGCAGCTTAGGGTCGGGTCGGGGGACTGAAGCTTTCTTT	CASSLGSGRGTEAFF	-	TRBJ1-1	-	TRBV11-2
TGTGCCAGCAGCTTAGGACACCCCCCTACTCCCTATGGCTACACCTTC	CASSLGHPPTPYGYTF	-	TRBJ1-2	few	TRBV7-2
TGTGCCAGCGCCTCCCCATTAGAGACCCAGTACTTC	CASASPLETQYF	-	TRBJ2-5	-	TRBV7-2
TGTGCCAGCAGTGAATATGCGGGAGGCGGGACAGATACGCAGTATTTT	CASSEYAGGGTDTQYF	TRBD2	TRBJ2-3	-	TRBV25-1
TGTGCCAGTAGTGCAGGAATCGAGCAGTACTTC	CASSAGIEQYF	-	TRBJ2-7	medium-sized	TRBV19
TGTGCCAGCAGTGGTGTTGCAACCACAGATACGCAGTATTTT	CASSGVATTDTQYF	-	TRBJ2-3	-	TRBV2
TGTGCCAGCAGCTTGGGAGGACCGGCGGATGGAAACACCATATATTTT	CASSLGGPADGNTIYF	-	TRBJ1-3	-	TRBV5-4
TGTGCCAGCAGCCAAGAGCGGGACCTCTCCTACAATGAGCAGTTCTTC	CASSQERDLSYNEQFF	-	TRBJ2-1	-	TRBV4-2
TGCGCCAGCAGCCAAGATAGGACAGGGCTGGGAGGCTACACCTTC	CASSQDRTGLGGYTF	TRBD1	TRBJ1-2	-	TRBV4-3
TGTGCCAGCAGTGGACAGGGAAGCTCTGGGGCCAACGTCCTGACTTTC	CASSGQGSSGANVLTF	TRBD1	TRBJ2-6	-	TRBV6-4
TGTGCCTGGAGTCGGGCTAGCGGGGAGACAGATACGCAGTATTTT	CAWSRASGETDTQYF	TRBD2	TRBJ2-3	-	TRBV30
TGTGCCAGCAGTGCCTACGGGGGACCGGGCTACGAGCAGTACTTC	CASSAYGGPGYEQYF	-	TRBJ2-7	-	TRBV6-4
TGTGCCACCAGCAGAATAGGCGGCTCCGGGGCAGATACGCAGTATTTT	CATSRIGGSGADTQYF	-	TRBJ2-3	-	TRBV15
TGTGCCAGCAGTGACTCTGGCGGTCACAATGAGCAGTTCTTC	CASSDSGGHNEQFF	-	TRBJ2-1	once	TRBV6-5
TGTGCCAGCAGTGAATCAGGCAGGGTGGACGAGCAGTACTTC	CASSESGRVDEQYF	-	TRBJ2-7	-	TRBV25-1
TGTGCCAGCAGTGAATATGGCCAGGGTGGCGAAAAACTGTTTTTT	CASSEYGQGGEKLFF	-	TRBJ1-4	-	TRBV25-1
TGTGCCAGTACCCACGGGGGGGCCGGGGAGCTGTTTTTT	CASTHGGAGELFF	TRBD2	TRBJ2-2	-	TRBV19
TGTGCCAGCTCACCATTTGCAGGGGATAATGAGCAGTTCTTC	CASSPFAGDNEQFF	-	TRBJ2-1	-	TRBV18
TGTGCCAGCAAACGCGCGGGGGCCACCACCGGGGAGCTGTTTTTT	CASKRAGATTGELFF	-	TRBJ2-2	-	TRBV2
TGCAGCGTTGAAGAGTTTACTAGCGGGGGACGCCAAGAGACCCAGTACTTC	CSVEEFTSGGRQETQYF	TRBD2	TRBJ2-5	-	TRBV29-1
TGTGCCAGCAGTTACCTCGAGGTCGGCCCCACTGAAGCTTTCTTT	CASSYLEVGPTEAFF	-	TRBJ1-1	-	TRBV6-6
TGTGCCAGCAGCTTAGTTAGAGGTGCAGGGACTGGGGCCAACGTCCTGACTTTC	CASSLVRGAGTGANVLTF	-	TRBJ2-6	once	TRBV7-1
TGCGCCAGCAGCTTGGGCACAGGGGGTAGTAATTCACCCCTCCACTTT	CASSLGTGGSNSPLHF	TRBD1	TRBJ1-6	once	TRBV5-1
TGTGCCAGCACCCTAGGGGACTGGGACAATGAGCAGTTCTTC	CASTLGDWDNEQFF	-	TRBJ2-1	-	TRBV28
TGTGCCACCAGCAGAGATGGGACAGTAACTAATGAAAAACTGTTTTTT	CATSRDGTVTNEKLFF	TRBD1	TRBJ1-4	-	TRBV15
TGTGCCAGCGATACTAGTAAGAACACCGGGGAGCTGTTTTTT	CASDTSKNTGELFF	-	TRBJ2-2	-	TRBV10-3
TGCAGCGTTGTCACAGGGGAGCCTAGCGGGGTTCTCGGGGAGCTGTTTTTT	CSVVTGEPSGVLGELFF	TRBD2	TRBJ2-2	-	TRBV29-1
TGTGCCAGCAGTGAACCAGACCCCGCAGATACGCAGTATTTT	CASSEPDPADTQYF	-	TRBJ2-3	-	TRBV6-1
TGCAGTGCGGTCGGACAGAATGAGCAGTTCTTC	CSAVGQNEQFF	-	TRBJ2-1	-	TRBV20-1
TGCGCCAGCAGCTTAAACAGGGATACTGGAAACACCATATATTTT	CASSLNRDTGNTIYF	-	TRBJ1-3	once	TRBV5-1
TGCGCCAGCAGCCAAGATGGCAATGGCAATCAGCCCCAGCATTTT	CASSQDGNGNQPQHF	-	TRBJ1-5	few	TRBV4-1
TGTGCCAGCAGCCAATTTCAGGGGTCCCAGGGGGACACTGAAGCTTTCTTT	CASSQFQGSQGDTEAFF	TRBD1	TRBJ1-1	-	TRBV14
TGTGCCACCAGCAGGGTCGGGGGGATCTATGGCTACACCTTC	CATSRVGGIYGYTF	-	TRBJ1-2	few	TRBV15
TGTGCCACCAACCGGGACCTAGAAGCTTTCTTT	CATNRDLEAFF	-	TRBJ1-1	once	TRBV6-5
TGTGCCAGCAGTTTCGGGGCCCAAACGCAGTATTTT	CASSFGAQTQYF	-	TRBJ2-3	-	TRBV7-2
TGTGCCAGCAGTTACTCGACTAGCTTTGGAGAGACCCAGTACTTC	CASSYSTSFGETQYF	TRBD2	TRBJ2-5	medium-sized	TRBV6-5
TGTGCCAGCAGCGTCGGTAGCGGGGGGAACAATGAGCAGTTCTTC	CASSVGSGGNNEQFF	TRBD2	TRBJ2-1	few	TRBV9
TGTGCCAGTAGTAGATTCGGACAGCACAATGAGCAGTTCTTC	CASSRFGQHNEQFF	-	TRBJ2-1	few	TRBV19
TGCAGCGTTGTGGAGGCGGGGGGGCCTACAGATACGCAGTATTTT	CSVVEAGGPTDTQYF	TRBD2	TRBJ2-3	-	TRBV29-1
TGTGCCAGCAGCCCTCCCGGGCGTGGGGGACTCTACAATGAGCAGTTCTTC	CASSPPGRGGLYNEQFF	-	TRBJ2-1	few	TRBV5-4
TGCGCCAGCAGCTCCGGGACAGTTTCTTACGAGCAGTACTTC	CASSSGTVSYEQYF	TRBD1	TRBJ2-7	-	TRBV5-1
TGCGCCAGCAGCCCGCGTACAGGGGGCGGGAACACTGAAGCTTTCTTT	CASSPRTGGGNTEAFF	TRBD1	TRBJ1-1	-	TRBV5-1
TGTGCCAGCAGCTTGGGGAGGGAGAACACCGGGGAGCTGTTTTTT	CASSLGRENTGELFF	-	TRBJ2-2	once	TRBV5-6
TGTGCCAGCAGTCCTGAGCGTCTATCCAAAGATACGCAGTATTTT	CASSPERLSKDTQYF	-	TRBJ2-3	-	TRBV28
TGTGCCAGCAGCCTCGGGGGGACTGGAACAAAGGAGTACTTC	CASSLGGTGTKEYF	TRBD2	TRBJ2-5	-	TRBV13
TGCAGTGTTAAGGAAGGAAACACCATATATTTT	CSVKEGNTIYF	-	TRBJ1-3	few	TRBV29-1
TGTGCCAGCAGCCACCGACAGGGAAGAAACACCGGGGAGCTGTTTTTT	CASSHRQGRNTGELFF	TRBD1	TRBJ2-2	-	TRBV9
TGTGCCAGCAGCTCCAGGGGTTATAGCAATCAGCCCCAGCATTTT	CASSSRGYSNQPQHF	-	TRBJ1-5	medium-sized	TRBV7-2
TGTGCCAGCAGGGGGAAGGACGGCTCCTACGAGCAGTACTTC	CASRGKDGSYEQYF	-	TRBJ2-7	large	TRBV5-4
TGTGCCAGCCGTACAGGGGGCGGAGGGGGCACTGAAGCTTTCTTT	CASRTGGGGGTEAFF	TRBD1	TRBJ1-1	few	TRBV5-6